This record concerns one T cell receptor beta chain sequence. Antigen specificity is unknown. The sample originates from a study of vaccination effects on CD4 cells after COVID-19. Germline values: CDR1 SGHVS, CDR2 FQNEAQ. Trimming took off 6 bases at V and 5 bases at J, with 9 bases between the two ends. This CDR3 is built from 12 residues. The ViraFEST assay expanded antigen-specific CD4+ T cells with viral peptide pools before sequencing. Culturing for 10 days preceded CD4+ T cell isolation. Nucleocapsid antibody tests were negative, and the vaccine recipients had no prior SARS-CoV-2 infection. With roughly 9.5 ug/ml peptides and about 10 IU/ml IL-2, fewer than 2.5 million PBMC per well were cultured. Using immunoSEQ multiplex PCR, the repertoire was profiled, and TCRdb retains in-frame clones only, with some absent. The sample holds approximately 28,000 clones; roughly 68% are singletons and the top ten take about 20%.

General study results and limits: Clonal contraction was marked in infection- and vaccine-induced clones late after vaccination. Early post-infection timepoints were missing from the study, which also had few convalescent patients.

The sequences come from CD4+ T cells from PBMCs cultured with HCoV-NL63 spike peptides, collected before COVID-19 vaccination. J is TRBJ2-3 and V is TRBV7-8; D uncertain. This receptor was identified in a human donor who received a COVID-19 vaccine. This chain's CDR3 is CASSRAVDTQYF. The CDR3 nucleotides read TGTGCCAGCAGTAGAGCAGTAGATACGCAGTATTTT.